The 19 T cell receptor beta chains reported below all come from one sample, sequenced in a study of cytomegalovirus exposure and HLA in healthy donors. The PCR made use of 60 Vbeta and 13 Jbeta primers. Sequenced by immunoSEQ multiplex PCR; TCRdb stores in-frame clones only, minus some. Of some 170,000 clones in the sample, about 80% were seen once. The sample was PBMCs. These TCRs come from a man younger than 35 in good health and CMV-seropositive.

The chain links TRBV5-6 to TRBJ2-7; D not certain. Trimming left V 2 bases short and J 7 bases short, with 7 bases between. The CDR3 runs to 11 residues. Germline assignment: CDR1 SGHDT and CDR2 YYEEEE. Here the CDR3 DNA reads TGTGCCAGCAGCTTCCTGACAGAGCAGTACTTC. Translation: CASSFLTEQYF.

This chain joins TRBV7-2 and TRBJ2-7; D may be TRBD2 (5 bases). V gave up 5 bases and J gave up 5 bases, with 13 bases separating them. The length of the CDR3 is 13 residues. Germline loops: CDR1 SGHTA, CDR2 FQGNSA. The CDR3 nucleotides are TGTGCCAGCAGCCCGGTCGTGAGGGACGAGCAGTACTTC. The encoded protein is CASSPVVRDEQYF.

The DNA of the CDR3 is TGTGCCAGCAGCCAAGATATTCCGCAGGGGATAAACACCGGGGAGCTGTTTTTT. This codes for CASSQDIPQGINTGELFF. This chain uses TRBV4-2 with TRBJ2-2, with a weak D call TRBD1 (6 bases). The V and J ends lost 0 bases and 2 bases respectively, with 16 bases between them. CDR3 length equals 18 residues. Germline lookup yields CDR1 LGHNA and CDR2 YNFKEQ.

This chain uses TRBV4-1 with TRBJ2-3; 7 nucleotides agree with TRBD2. Germline values: CDR1 MGHRA, CDR2 YSYEKL. The CDR3 runs 15 residues. After removal of 3 bases from V and 6 bases from J, the junction contained 9 bases not matched to a gene. CDR3 bases: TGCGCCAGCAGCCATATTGGGAGGGGCCGGGATACGCAGTATTTT. Amino acid sequence: CASSHIGRGRDTQYF.

V usage is TRBV9 and J usage is TRBJ1-4; 8 nucleotides match TRBD1. This CDR3 is built from 14 residues. Germline values: CDR1 SGDLS, CDR2 YYNGEE. V lost 1 base, J lost 6 bases, and 2 bases stayed unmatched. This CDR3 is CASSVQGADEKLFF. In nucleotides, the CDR3 is TGTGCCAGCAGCGTACAGGGGGCGGATGAAAAACTGTTTTTT.

In its sample, this clone was seen many times. The chain carries TRBV6-7 and TRBJ2-5; 7 bases match TRBD2. TRBV6-7 is an ORF; its function is uncertain. This CDR3 comprises 15 residues. With 5 bases clipped from V and 2 bases from J, the junction kept 8 bases outside the gene matches. This chain's CDR3 is CASSQEAGVQETQYF. The CDR3 DNA sequence: TGTGCCAGCAGTCAAGAGGCGGGAGTACAAGAGACCCAGTACTTC.

The chain is built from TRBV7-9 and TRBJ2-7; D gene unclear. Germline loops: CDR1 SEHNR, CDR2 FQNEAQ (reference sequence). The CDR3 extends over 12 amino acids. V lost 3 bases and J 7 bases, leaving 10 bases between the germline ends. This CDR3 reads CASSLAKREQYF. The CDR3 coding sequence is TGTGCCAGCAGCTTGGCAAAGAGGGAGCAGTACTTC.

V gene TRBV5-6 combines with J gene TRBJ1-1; no reliable D call. The germline V and J ends were trimmed by 0 bases and 2 bases, with 11 bases remaining between them. Germline CDR1 reads SGHDT; CDR2 reads YYEEEE. This CDR3 is built from 15 residues. The CDR3 nucleotides read TGTGCCAGCAGCTTGGTTTACAGAGCTAACACTGAAGCTTTCTTT. Translation: CASSLVYRANTEAFF.

The J gene is TRBJ2-2, the V gene TRBV4-1; 15 bases align to TRBD2. CDR3 length equals 18 residues. With 2 bases clipped from V and 4 bases from J, the junction kept 5 bases outside the gene matches. CDR1 and CDR2 from the germline V gene are MGHRA and YSYEKL. The CDR3 is CASSQRGTSGRFTGELFF. CDR3 DNA sequence: TGCGCCAGCAGCCAAAGGGGGACTAGCGGGAGGTTCACCGGGGAGCTGTTTTTT.

The V gene is TRBV18, the J gene TRBJ2-5, with D hard to call. The CDR3 runs to 12 residues. The germline V gene has CDR1 KGHSH and CDR2 LQKENI. Deletions cut 4 bases from V and 0 bases from J, with 3 bases between. Written as DNA, the CDR3 is TGTGCCAGCTCACTTAACCAAGAGACCCAGTACTTC. As protein: CASSLNQETQYF.

This clone occurred a few times. The J gene is TRBJ2-7, the V gene TRBV6-6; 11 nucleotides match TRBD1. This CDR3 has 15 residues. V gave up 6 bases and J gave up 2 bases; unmatched junction bases: 6. Germline CDR1 is MNHNY and CDR2 is SVGAGI (reference sequence). CDR3 DNA: TGTGCCAGCAGGGATCGGACAGGGGGCGCCTACGAGCAGTACTTC. Protein sequence: CASRDRTGGAYEQYF.

CDR3 bases: TGTGCCAGCAGTTCGAGCAGGGGGTCCGAGCAGTACTTC. It is translated as CASSSSRGSEQYF. The V gene is TRBV27, the J gene TRBJ2-7, with 7 bases lining up with TRBD1. V shed 4 bases and J 6 bases; nucleotides not matched to a gene: 6. Germline CDR1 MNHEY, CDR2 SMNVEV (reference sequence). The CDR3 loop spans 13 amino acids.

The chain carries TRBV11-2 and TRBJ2-2; 9 positions agree with TRBD1. The trim removed 4 bases at V and 6 bases at J, leaving 15 bases unmatched. The CDR3 length is 18 residues. Germline CDR1 is SGHAT and CDR2 is FQNNGV. The CDR3 DNA reads as TGTGCCAGCAGCTACCGGCAACAGGGGGCGTCTAGGGCCGGGGAGCTGTTTTTT. The encoded protein is CASSYRQQGASRAGELFF.

The chain links TRBV10-3 to TRBJ2-2, with a possible D match to TRBD2 (7 bases). Trimming removed 6 bases at V and 2 bases at J, with 19 bases between. Per germline, CDR1 ENHRY and CDR2 SYGVKD. The CDR3 is made up of 17 amino acids. This CDR3 is CAISGGGRDLNTGELFF. CDR3 DNA sequence: TGTGCCATCAGCGGCGGGGGCCGGGACCTTAACACCGGGGAGCTGTTTTTT.

The rearrangement links TRBV2 to TRBJ1-1; possible D gene TRBD1, 5 bases. V was trimmed by 3 bases and J by 1 base, leaving 12 bases between them. CDR1 SNHLY and CDR2 FYNNEI come from the germline V gene. The CDR3 is 15 residues long. CDR3 loop: CASSEPAGRNTEAFF. The CDR3 DNA follows: TGTGCCAGCAGTGAGCCGGCAGGGCGGAACACTGAAGCTTTCTTT.

The CDR3 DNA sequence: TGCGCCAGCAGCTTGGGTAGTACAGGGGTTCTCGAGAGGTATGGCTACACCTTC. It specifies CASSLGSTGVLERYGYTF. The chain employs TRBV5-1 and TRBJ1-2; 7 bases are a match to TRBD1. The trim removed 0 bases at V and 5 bases at J, leaving 16 bases unmatched. CDR3 length: 18 amino acids. Germline loops: CDR1 SGHRS, CDR2 YFSETQ.

With respect to this clone: The junction differs from germline at one of its ends, possibly a read error. CDR3 loop: CSSSLEDGTPF. CDR3 coding DNA: TGTTCCAGCAGCTTAGAGGACGGGACACCCTTC. The V call is TRBV7-9, the J call TRBJ1-2, with a tentative D call TRBD1 (6 bases). Germline V lookup: CDR1 SEHNR, CDR2 FQNEAQ (reference sequence). The CDR3 contains 11 residues.

The chain joins TRBV6-5 to TRBJ2-7; TRBD1 is a possible D gene (5 bases). The length of the CDR3 is 13 residues. The ends were cut back, 2 bases at V and 2 bases at J, with 7 bases in the middle. Germline V gives CDR1 MNHEY, CDR2 SVGAGI. CDR3 region: CASSYDRTYEQYF. DNA for the CDR3: TGTGCCAGCAGTTACGACAGAACCTACGAGCAGTACTTC.

The count of this clone is one. The V and J genes are TRBV18 and TRBJ2-7; possibly TRBD1 for D (6 bases). The germline V gene has CDR1 KGHSH and CDR2 LQKENI. With 3 bases removed from V and 4 bases from J, the gap between germline ends came to 19 bases. This CDR3 is built from 16 residues. CDR3 nucleotides: TGTGCCAGCTCACCGAAAGGACAGAGATATCCTTACGAGCAGTACTTC. Translating gives CASSPKGQRYPYEQYF.